This T cell receptor beta chain was identified during a study of control samples from healthy donors and cancer patients. The germline V and J ends were trimmed by 0 bases and 4 bases, with 12 bases remaining between them. CDR3 length equals 15 residues. Germline assignment: CDR1 KGHSH and CDR2 LQKENI. The repertoire was sequenced with immunoSEQ multiplex PCR; TCRdb's copy has only in-frame clones and lacks some. Counted here are about 130,000 clones, about 93% occurring once; the ten biggest clones make up approximately 1.7%. The sample comprised PBMCs. This receptor was identified in a middle-aged man with head and neck cancer. The gene calls are TRBV18 and TRBJ2-5; D ambiguous. As DNA, the CDR3 is TGTGCCAGCTCACCACCGACGTCCCGAGGAGAGACCCAGTACTTC. It codes for CASSPPTSRGETQYF.